The present T cell receptor beta chain was sequenced within a study of blood T cell repertoires in COVID-19. The V and J ends lost 2 bases and 1 base, in that order; junction bases with no gene match: 3. CDR1 is SQVTM and CDR2 is ANQGSEA in the germline V gene. CDR3 length: 15 amino acids. In this sample, this clone turned up a few times. TCRdb's copy holds only in-frame clones and misses some; the assay was immunoSEQ multiplex PCR. The table lists 250,000 to 300,000 clones, approximately 80% of them singletons. This chain joins TRBV29-1 and TRBJ2-5; 11 bases fit TRBD2. The sequencing sample was made of peripheral blood. The clonotype originates from a woman aged 55-69 years with active or convalescent COVID-19. The DNA of the CDR3 is TGCAGCGTTGAATTGACTAGCGGGGCCCAAGAGACCCAGTACTTC. Translation gives CSVELTSGAQETQYF. The full variable domain, in which reference TRBV29-1 and TRBJ2-5 provide the parts outside the CDR3, is SAVISQKPSRDICQRGTSLTIQCQVDSQVTMMFWYRQQPGQSLTLIATANQGSEATYESGFVIDKFPISRPNLTFSTLTVSNMSPEDSSIYLCSVELTSGAQETQYFGPGTRLLVL.